This note documents a single TCR beta chain sequence. What it binds is unknown. The sample is drawn from a study of cytomegalovirus exposure and HLA in healthy donors. Study summary: Under 85% of some 390 genotyped donors fell in the Caucasian-associated ancestry cluster.

The germline V gene encodes CDR1 SGHDN and CDR2 FVKESK. V shed 6 bases and J 10 bases; nucleotides not matched to a gene: 9. The CDR3 spans 13 residues. Points from the study as a whole: The classifier reportedly diagnosed cytomegalovirus status with high specificity and sensitivity. Reportedly, fewer N-insertions than the roughly 690-donor mean appeared in an Asian-associated ancestry cluster in a later analysis.

Amplification used 60 Vbeta primers and 13 Jbeta primers. Original methodology: In a later analysis, some 11 million of 75 million to 90 million unique beta chains occurred in at least two donors. Generated by immunoSEQ multiplex PCR, the TCRdb table keeps only in-frame clones and is missing some. Clone size and the V and J calls come from that table; the DNA yielded D and trimming. This table has around 90,000 clones, 78% appearing once. The receptor comes from a woman in her forties in good health and CMV-seronegative. Sequenced: PBMCs. The V gene is TRBV14, the J gene TRBJ1-1, with 9 bases lining up with TRBD1. CDR3 bases: TGTGCCAGCAGACAGACAGGGGGAGGTGTAGCTTTCTTT. Its protein is CASRQTGGGVAFF.